The 5 T cell receptor beta chains given below trace back to one sample, sequenced in a study of blood T cell repertoires in COVID-19. This table comes from immunoSEQ multiplex PCR, and its TCRdb copy is limited to in-frame clones, with some not included. This table has 250,000 or so clones, about 87% appearing once. The sequencing input was PBMCs or T cells enriched from blood (not recorded which). These receptors originate from a woman in her twenties or thirties with acute COVID-19.

J is TRBJ2-3 and V is TRBV5-6, with a possible D match to TRBD1 (5 bases). The V gene's germline CDR1 is SGHDT and CDR2 YYEEEE. CDR3 length equals 14 residues. The V end was cut by 0 bases, the J end by 6 bases, with 11 bases between. The CDR3 here is CASSLAPRADTQYF. CDR3 DNA: TGTGCCAGCAGCTTGGCCCCCAGGGCCGATACGCAGTATTTT.

This chain uses TRBV20-1 with TRBJ2-1, with 9 bases that match TRBD2. The CDR3 totals 15 residues. V lost 3 bases and J lost 3; bases outside the gene matches: 6. Looked up from germline, CDR1 is DFQATT and CDR2 is SNEGSKA (reference sequence). The CDR3 DNA follows: TGCAGTGCTAGTAAAGCGGGAGGTTTCTACAATGAGCAGTTCTTC. Amino acid sequence: CSASKAGGFYNEQFF.

This clone was counted a single time. The gene calls are TRBV29-1 and TRBJ2-7, with 7 nucleotides matching TRBD2. Germline loops: CDR1 SQVTM, CDR2 ANQGSEA. The trim removed 1 base at V and 2 bases at J, leaving 5 bases unmatched. The CDR3 is made up of 14 amino acids. CDR3 in amino acids: CSVEGRETPYEQYF. In DNA, the CDR3 is TGCAGCGTTGAAGGGCGGGAGACGCCCTACGAGCAGTACTTC.

This chain joins TRBV14 and TRBJ2-7; D call uncertain. V lost 0 bases and J 4 bases, leaving 4 bases between the germline ends. The CDR3 length is 12 residues. The germline CDR1 and CDR2 sequences are SGHDN and FVKESK. The CDR3 protein is CASSQDFYEQYF. CDR3 bases: TGTGCCAGCAGCCAAGACTTTTACGAGCAGTACTTC.

The J gene is TRBJ2-3, the V gene TRBV10-3; 9 bases are shared with TRBD1. Germline loops: CDR1 ENHRY, CDR2 SYGVKD. The CDR3 runs 15 residues. V was pared by 6 bases and J by 2 bases, with 6 bases of the junction left unmatched. CDR3 nucleotides: TGTGCCATCAGCCCCGGGACAGGGATCACAGATACGCAGTATTTT. The encoded protein is CAISPGTGITDTQYF.